These T cell receptor beta chains were read from a single sample in a study of T-cell memory formation after mild COVID-19. TCRdb ran MiXCR on the 5' RACE reads and lists one entry per CDR3 protein. The table records under 200,000 distinct CDR3 sequences, roughly 31% of them present only once. The material sequenced was PBMCs or a T cell subset sorted from them (not recorded which). The receptors stem from an adult woman who had mild COVID-19 (a few samples of this study predate the infection). Cell type and time point are not known. CDR3s include the opening cysteine and the closing phenylalanine or tryptophan. The order of the fields is J gene, D gene, clone size, V gene, CDR3 DNA, CDR3 protein. D genes are given only for firm matches. A row's size may be missing; if present it is once, few, many or a size class.

TRBJ2-2,TRBD1,-,TRBV7-8,TGTGCCAGCAGCACCTCGACAGGGGGCGGCACCGGGGAGCTGTTTTTT,CASSTSTGGGTGELFF
TRBJ2-5,TRBD1,-,TRBV6-5,TGTGCCAGCAGGCGGACAGGGGGCTCCCAAGAGACCCAGTACTTC,CASRRTGGSQETQYF
TRBJ2-1,TRBD2,-,TRBV24-1,TGTGCCACGAGCGACCGGGACTACGACTACAATGAGCAGTTCTTC,CATSDRDYDYNEQFF
TRBJ2-2,TRBD1,-,TRBV5-1,TGCGCCAGCAGCCTACCGGGACAGGCAACCGGGGAGCTGTTTTTT,CASSLPGQATGELFF
TRBJ2-7,TRBD1,few,TRBV20-1,TGCAGTGCTGGACAGGGGCGGGAGCAGTACTTC,CSAGQGREQYF
TRBJ2-3,-,-,TRBV23-1,TGCGCCAGCAGTCAACTCCCGTGGTATCGGGGTAACACAGATACGCAGTATTTT,CASSQLPWYRGNTDTQYF
TRBJ2-7,-,few,TRBV7-6,TGTGCCAGCAGCCTAAGGACTCTTCCCTACGAGCAGTACTTC,CASSLRTLPYEQYF
TRBJ1-6,-,few,TRBV10-3,TGTGCCATCAAAATAAGCTATAATTCACCCCTCCACTTT,CAIKISYNSPLHF
TRBJ2-7,TRBD2,many,TRBV29-1,TGCAGCGTTGGGCGGGGGGGGCCGGCCGGCTACGAGCAGTACTTC,CSVGRGGPAGYEQYF
TRBJ2-5,TRBD2,once,TRBV6-2/TRBV6-3,TGTGCCAGCAGTGACGGGACTAGCGGGCTCCAAGAGACCCAGTACTTC,CASSDGTSGLQETQYF
TRBJ2-7,-,few,TRBV7-9,TGTGCCAGCAGCTTCCAAACGTGGGAGCAGTACTTC,CASSFQTWEQYF